The clone carrying this T cell receptor (beta chain) was observed a handful of times. Its target is unknown. This sample stems from a study of T-cell reconstitution after alpha-beta-depleted transplantation in children. The CDR3 loop spans 14 amino acids. The V gene lost 0 bases and the J gene lost 6 bases, with 9 bases spanning the gap. The germline V gene has CDR1 SGHRS and CDR2 YFSETQ. General study results and limits: The study reportedly traced alpha-beta T cells about two months after transplant to several hundred expanded graft clones. After one year, T-cell counts and TCRbeta diversity mostly came from new T cells.

The library targeted TCRbeta and was prepared with unique molecular identifiers. Via MiXCR, TCRdb re-called the PCR reads, giving one row per CDR3 protein. Here the sample spans around 800,000 distinct CDR3 sequences, approximately 15% being singletons. The source of this sequence is a male patient under 18 who had a stem cell transplant for acute lymphoblastic leukemia, so the T cells may come from the graft donor. The sequencing here drew on PBMCs, mostly from graft donor cells, taken 360 days after TCRalphabeta/CD19-depleted stem cell transplant. This sequence joins TRBV5-1 and TRBJ2-2; unclear D gene. The CDR3 here is CASSLDFVAGELFF. The CDR3 bases are TGCGCCAGCAGCTTGGACTTCGTAGCCGGGGAGCTGTTTTTT.